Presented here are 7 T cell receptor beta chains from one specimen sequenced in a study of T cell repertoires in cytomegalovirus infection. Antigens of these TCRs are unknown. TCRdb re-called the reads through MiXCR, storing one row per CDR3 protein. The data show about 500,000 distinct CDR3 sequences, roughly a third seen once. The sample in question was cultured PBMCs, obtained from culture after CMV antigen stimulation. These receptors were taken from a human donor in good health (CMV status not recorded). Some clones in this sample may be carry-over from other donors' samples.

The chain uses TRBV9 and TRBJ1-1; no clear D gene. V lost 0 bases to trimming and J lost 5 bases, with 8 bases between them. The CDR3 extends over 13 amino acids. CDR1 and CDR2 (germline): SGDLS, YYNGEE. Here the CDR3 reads CASSVAPVTEAFF. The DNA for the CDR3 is TGTGCCAGCAGCGTAGCTCCCGTGACTGAAGCTTTCTTT.

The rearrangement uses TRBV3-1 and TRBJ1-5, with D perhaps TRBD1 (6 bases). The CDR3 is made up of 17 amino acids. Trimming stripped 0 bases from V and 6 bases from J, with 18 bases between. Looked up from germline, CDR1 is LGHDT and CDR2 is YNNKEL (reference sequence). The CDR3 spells CASSQDWGGRSGQPQHF. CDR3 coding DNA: TGTGCCAGCAGCCAAGATTGGGGGGGCCGGAGCGGTCAGCCCCAGCATTTT.

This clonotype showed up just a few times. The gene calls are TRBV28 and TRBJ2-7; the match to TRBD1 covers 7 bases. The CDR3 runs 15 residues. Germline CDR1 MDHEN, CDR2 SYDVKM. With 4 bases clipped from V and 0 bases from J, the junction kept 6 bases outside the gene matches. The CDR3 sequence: CASSSPGQSSYEQYF. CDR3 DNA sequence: TGTGCCAGCAGTTCTCCGGGACAGAGCTCCTACGAGCAGTACTTC.

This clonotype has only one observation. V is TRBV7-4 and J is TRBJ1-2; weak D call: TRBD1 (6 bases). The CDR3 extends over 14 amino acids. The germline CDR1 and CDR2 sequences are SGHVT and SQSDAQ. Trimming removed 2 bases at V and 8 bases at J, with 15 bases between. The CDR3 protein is CASSLYGTNGGYTF. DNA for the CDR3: TGTGCCAGCAGCTTATACGGGACAAACGGGGGCTACACCTTC.

CDR3 in DNA: TGTGCCAGCAGTGAAGCGCTTCGGCTATACTATGGCTACACCTTC. It encodes CASSEALRLYYGYTF. The chain joins TRBV2 to TRBJ1-2; D uncertain. CDR1 and CDR2 from the germline V gene are SNHLY and FYNNEI. The V end lost 0 bases, the J end lost 3 bases, and 11 bases lay between the germline ends. This CDR3 spans 15 amino acids.

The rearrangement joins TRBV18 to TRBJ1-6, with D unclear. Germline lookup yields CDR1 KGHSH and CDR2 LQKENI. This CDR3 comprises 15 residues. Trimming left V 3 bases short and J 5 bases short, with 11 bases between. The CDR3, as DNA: TGTGCCAGCTCACCTGAGAGTATACATAATTCACCCCTCCACTTT. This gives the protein CASSPESIHNSPLHF.

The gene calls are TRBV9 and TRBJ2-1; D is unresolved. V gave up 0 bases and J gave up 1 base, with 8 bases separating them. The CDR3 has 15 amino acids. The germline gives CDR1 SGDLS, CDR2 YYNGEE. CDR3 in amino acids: CASSVDGGSYNEQFF. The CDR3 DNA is TGTGCCAGCAGCGTAGATGGCGGTTCCTACAATGAGCAGTTCTTC.